Presented here are 30 T cell receptor beta chains from one specimen sequenced in a study of T cells in Graves' hyperthyroidism and ophthalmopathy (dated by TCRdb to between 2019 and 2020). To prepare the library, multiplex PCR was applied. Sequenced using an Illumina HiSeq 2000. Amplification of TCR beta CDR3 regions was carried out from RNA transcripts. The TCR CDR3 was subjected to a first round of RT-PCR using the HTBI primer set and the Qiagen OneStep RT-PCR kit. TCRdb reanalyzed the raw reads on its own, using fastp at Q25 for trimming and MiXCR for clone calling, and kept in-frame beta chains. Identical CDR3 protein sequences are pooled into one entry, listed with their most common genes and DNA. The sample table holds around 450,000 distinct CDR3 sequences, of which approximately 14% were seen once. The ten largest clones add up to about 5% of the sample. The sequenced material came from blood. Receptors originate from a woman aged 18 to 35 with Graves' hyperthyroidism.

For this clonotype: This may come from a read error, since a much larger clone is one base off. The J gene is TRBJ2-1, the V gene TRBV7-9, with 7 bases fitting TRBD1. The germline V gene has CDR1 SEHNR and CDR2 FQNEAQ (reference sequence). The CDR3 consists of 15 residues. In DNA, the CDR3 is TGTGCCAGCAGCCGCCCGACAGGGATGAACAATAAGCAGTTCTTC. Its protein product is CASSRPTGMNNKQFF. The variable domain in full, with the rest retrieved from reference TRBV7-9 and TRBJ2-1, is DTGVSQNPRHKITKRGQNVTFRCDPISEHNRLYWYRQTLGQGPEFLTYFQNEAQLEKSRLLSDRFSAERPKGSFSTLEIQRTEQGDSAMYLCASSRPTGMNNKQFFGPGTRLTVL.

This clonotype has just a few counts. V is TRBV19 and J is TRBJ2-7, with unresolved D. Trimming cost V 1 base and J 6 bases, with 13 bases left between them. In germline, CDR1 is LNHDA, CDR2 SQIVND (reference sequence). The CDR3 covers 14 residues. The CDR3 sequence: CASSIGGSIVEQYF. In nucleotides, the CDR3 is TGTGCCAGTAGTATAGGGGGTAGTATTGTCGAGCAGTACTTC.

The rearrangement links TRBV5-6 to TRBJ2-7, with 11 bases identical to TRBD2. CDR3 length: 17 amino acids. V lost 0 bases, J lost 4 bases, and 9 bases stayed unmatched. The germline V gene has CDR1 SGHDT and CDR2 YYEEEE. The CDR3 protein is CASSLGVAGGPSYEQYF. In nucleotides, the CDR3 is TGTGCCAGCAGCTTGGGGGTAGCGGGAGGGCCGTCGTACGAGCAGTACTTC.

The V gene is TRBV12-3 or TRBV12-4, the J gene TRBJ1-1; TRBD1 agrees at 8 bases. The CDR3 runs to 14 residues. J was trimmed by 5 bases and V by 7 bases; bases with no gene match: 9. CDR3 loop: CASTKQGVGTEAFF. The CDR3 DNA reads as TGTGCCAGCACTAAACAGGGGGTCGGTACTGAAGCTTTCTTT.

In its sample, this clonotype was seen many times. The J gene is TRBJ2-7, the V gene TRBV12-3 or TRBV12-4; possible D gene TRBD1, 5 bases. This CDR3 contains 15 residues. V gave up 2 bases and J gave up 6 bases, with 17 bases separating them. DNA of the CDR3: TGTGCCAGCAGTTTACAGGGCCTACCGACCAGCGAGCAGTACTTC. This encodes CASSLQGLPTSEQYF.

This chain links TRBV9 with TRBJ2-7, with TRBD1 matching over 8 bases. The CDR3 runs 15 residues. Looked up from germline, CDR1 is SGDLS and CDR2 is YYNGEE. V was pared by 0 bases and J by 3 bases, with 5 bases of the junction left unmatched. This chain's CDR3 is CASSVGPGGNYEQYF. CDR3 DNA sequence: TGTGCCAGCAGCGTAGGTCCAGGGGGCAACTACGAGCAGTACTTC.

CDR3 bases: TGCAGCGTAGCGACTAGGAACATAGCAGGCGAGCAGTACTTC. Encoded protein: CSVATRNIAGEQYF. The V gene is TRBV29-1, the J gene TRBJ2-7; TRBD2 might be the D (6 bases). The CDR3 runs 14 residues. CDR1 and CDR2 (germline): SQVTM, ANQGSEA. The V end was cut by 6 bases, the J end by 6 bases, with 21 bases between.

V usage is TRBV19 and J usage is TRBJ1-1, with D uncertain. CDR1 is LNHDA and CDR2 is SQIVND in the germline V gene (reference sequence). CDR3 length: 15 residues. Trimming left V 6 bases short and J 4 bases short, with 18 bases between. This chain's CDR3 is CASRPPRLLGTEAFF. The CDR3, as DNA: TGTGCCAGTAGACCCCCGCGGCTATTGGGCACTGAAGCTTTCTTT.

In its sample, this clonotype was seen many times. The chain employs TRBV7-6 and TRBJ2-7, with 10 bases matching TRBD1. Trimming took 3 bases from V and 9 from J; bases not matched to a gene: 8. CDR1 is SGHVS, CDR2 FNYEAQ, per germline. This CDR3 is built from 14 residues. The CDR3 bases are TGTGCCAGCAGCTTGGAGACAGGGGGCGTAAGGCAGTACTTC. Translating gives CASSLETGGVRQYF. The whole variable domain, filled in from reference TRBV7-6 and TRBJ2-7, reads GAGVSQSPRYKVTKRGQDVALRCDPISGHVSLYWYRQALGQGPEFLTYFNYEAQQDKSGLPNDRFSAERPEGSISTLTIQRTEQRDSAMYRCASSLETGGVRQYFGPGTRLTVT.

In its sample, this clonotype was seen many times. The gene calls are TRBV29-1 and TRBJ2-3; D not resolved. The CDR3 has 14 amino acids. Trimming left V 5 bases short and J 2 bases short, with 14 bases between. Germline loops: CDR1 SQVTM, CDR2 ANQGSEA. The CDR3 DNA reads as TGCAGCGTTACCTCCTGGGGTTTCACAGATACGCAGTATTTT. Its translation is CSVTSWGFTDTQYF.

This clonotype was counted ten times or more. The J gene is TRBJ1-2, the V gene TRBV3-1; tentative D call: TRBD1 (5 bases). The V end lost 5 bases, the J end lost 5 bases, and 15 bases lay between the germline ends. Germline CDR1 is LGHDT and CDR2 is YNNKEL (reference sequence). The CDR3 loop spans 14 amino acids. This CDR3 is CASSNPGADYGYTF. DNA of the CDR3: TGTGCCAGCAGCAACCCCGGGGCAGATTATGGCTACACCTTC. The complete variable domain, with remaining parts taken from reference TRBV3-1 and TRBJ1-2, reads DTAVSQTPKYLVTQMGNDKSIKCEQNLGHDTMYWYKQDSKKFLKIMFSYNNKELIINETVPNRFSPKSPDKAHLNLHINSLELGDSAVYFCASSNPGADYGYTFGSGTRLTVV.

CDR3 in DNA: TGTGCCAGCAGCGGCGGGACTAGCGGTGGGTACAATGAGCAGTTCTTC. Translating it yields CASSGGTSGGYNEQFF. V gene TRBV12-3 or TRBV12-4 combines with J gene TRBJ2-1, with 11 bases identical to TRBD2. Trimming cost V 6 bases and J 4 bases; bases outside gene matches: 8. The CDR3 loop spans 16 amino acids.

The V call is TRBV5-6, the J call TRBJ1-2, with a possible D match to TRBD1 (5 bases). This CDR3 is 13 amino acids long. V was cut by 4 bases and J by 3 bases, with 10 bases left in between. Germline V gene lookup returns CDR1 SGHDT and CDR2 YYEEEE. CDR3 bases: TGTGCCAGCAGCGGGGGAGGGGACTATGGCTACACCTTC. It specifies CASSGGGDYGYTF.

This clonotype was observed at least ten times. This chain links TRBV27 with TRBJ1-2; D gene uncertain. The germline V gene encodes CDR1 MNHEY and CDR2 SMNVEV (reference sequence). CDR3 length: 12 residues. V was cut by 5 bases and J by 4 bases, with 8 bases left in between. CDR3 bases: TGTGCCAGCAGTCCTGCAGTCTATGGCTACACCTTC. Residues: CASSPAVYGYTF.

This clonotype has ten or more counts. J is TRBJ2-1 and V is TRBV12-5, with D tentatively TRBD2 (6 bases). CDR3 length: 22 residues. Per germline, CDR1 LGHNT and CDR2 FRNRAP. The V end was cut by 2 bases, the J end by 7 bases, with 36 bases between. The CDR3 sequence is CASGLTISGTYRLEGPGNEQFF. The CDR3, as DNA: TGTGCTAGTGGTTTGACAATTTCAGGGACCTACCGCCTGGAGGGTCCTGGTAATGAGCAGTTCTTC.

Only one count was recorded for this clonotype. V usage is TRBV9 and J usage is TRBJ2-7; TRBD1 or TRBD2 may be the D gene (5 bases each). The V and J ends lost 3 bases and 2 bases respectively, with 12 bases between them. This CDR3 is built from 14 residues. CDR1 and CDR2 from the germline V gene are SGDLS and YYNGEE. This chain's CDR3 is CASSGRDGAYEQYF. In nucleotides, the CDR3 is TGTGCCAGCAGCGGCCGGGACGGAGCCTACGAGCAGTACTTC.

This clonotype was recorded once. An end of the junction differs from the germline gene, which may be a read error. V and J are TRBV9 and TRBJ2-2; D unclear. There are 15 residues in the CDR3. CDR1 is SGDLS and CDR2 is YYNGEE in the germline V gene. Here the CDR3 DNA reads TGTGCCATCAGCGCACCAGCCGTGGGCACCGGGGAGCTGTTTTTT. Its protein is CAISAPAVGTGELFF.

This clonotype was counted a few times. This may come from a read error, since a much larger clone is one base off. The chain joins TRBV5-1 to TRBJ1-1; 9 bases fit TRBD1. This CDR3 spans 16 amino acids. Germline CDR1 SGHRS, CDR2 YFSETQ. V lost 3 bases to trimming and J lost 6 bases; unmatched junction nucleotides: 12. CDR3 bases: TGCGCCAGCAGCTCGGAGGGACAGGGACTTAGGGCTGAAGCTTTCTTT. It specifies CASSSEGQGLRAEAFF.

This clonotype was detected a few times. The genes are TRBV7-6 and TRBJ2-7, with D possibly being TRBD1 (6 bases). The V gene's germline CDR1 is SGHVS and CDR2 FNYEAQ. The CDR3 is 13 amino acids. V lost 3 bases to trimming and J lost 6 bases, with 12 bases between them. The CDR3 region is CASSFPGTTEQYF. As DNA, the CDR3 is TGTGCCAGCAGCTTCCCCGGGACAACCGAGCAGTACTTC.

This clonotype was counted many times. The chain has TRBV6-4 and TRBJ1-2, with unresolved D. Trimming took 0 bases from V and 5 from J, leaving 10 bases between them. The CDR3 is 14 amino acids. The germline CDR1 and CDR2 sequences are MRHNA and SNTAGT. This chain's CDR3 is CASSDSAGAYGYTF. The DNA for the CDR3 is TGTGCCAGCAGTGACTCGGCAGGCGCATATGGCTACACCTTC.

This clonotype was counted at least ten times. The chain links TRBV12-3 or TRBV12-4 to TRBJ2-5, with TRBD2 matching over 9 bases. The ends lost 5 bases at V and 1 base at J; junction bases unmatched: 8. The CDR3 spans 16 residues. Written as DNA, the CDR3 is TGTGCCAGCAGTACGAGACTAGCGGAGCTCCAAGAGACCCAGTACTTC. Protein: CASSTRLAELQETQYF.

In this sample, this clonotype turned up a few times. This chain connects TRBV28 to TRBJ1-2; D ambiguous. The V end lost 6 bases, the J end lost 5 bases, and 19 bases lay between the germline ends. Germline V gives CDR1 MDHEN, CDR2 SYDVKM. The CDR3 runs to 15 residues. The DNA of the CDR3 is TGTGCCAGCAGGATCCGGGCAGCTGACATTTATGGCTACACCTTC. It yields the protein CASRIRAADIYGYTF.

The J gene is TRBJ2-7, the V gene TRBV7-2; 8 nucleotides agree with TRBD2. This CDR3 has 14 amino acids. Germline V gene data show CDR1 as SGHTA and CDR2 as FQGNSA. After removal of 6 bases from V and 5 bases from J, the junction contained 9 bases not matched to a gene. The CDR3 DNA reads as TGTGCCAGCAGTGTCGGGAGGGCCTTCAACGAGCAGTACTTC. Its protein is CASSVGRAFNEQYF.

As regards this clonotype: A much larger clone lies one base from this, so it may be a read error. This chain connects TRBV13 to TRBJ1-4; 11 bases align to TRBD1. The V gene end was trimmed by 1 base and the J gene end by 7 bases; junction bases not matched to a gene: 2. This CDR3 is built from 15 residues. CDR1 is PRHDT, CDR2 FYEKMQ, per germline (reference sequence). CDR3 amino acids: CASSLAGTGGEKLFF. In DNA, the CDR3 is TGTGCCAGCAGCTTAGCCGGGACAGGGGGTGAAAAACTGTTTTTT.

This clonotype was found a few times. The chain uses TRBV5-1 and TRBJ2-7; D might be TRBD2 (5 bases). Germline values: CDR1 SGHRS, CDR2 YFSETQ. V lost 3 bases, J lost 0 bases, and 10 bases lay in between. The CDR3 sequence is 14 residues long. The CDR3 DNA reads TGCGCCAGCAGCTCGGAGGCGGTCTCCTACGAGCAGTACTTC. This sequence encodes CASSSEAVSYEQYF. The variable domain in full, with the rest retrieved from reference TRBV5-1 and TRBJ2-7, is KAGVTQTPRYLIKTRGQQVTLSCSPISGHRSVSWYQQTPGQGLQFLFEYFSETQRNKGNFPGRFSGRQFSNSRSEMNVSTLELGDSALYLCASSSEAVSYEQYFGPGTRLTVT.

At least ten counts were recorded for this clonotype. CDR3 in DNA: TGCAGTGCTAGATTGTCCGGGTTAGAGCAGTTCTTC. It translates to CSARLSGLEQFF. V is TRBV20-1 and J is TRBJ2-1; D not certain. Per germline, CDR1 DFQATT and CDR2 SNEGSKA (reference sequence). The CDR3 loop spans 12 amino acids. Trimming shortened V by 2 bases and J by 10 bases, and 12 bases separated the two germline ends.

A word on this clonotype: Being one base from a much bigger clone, this may be a read error. The chain employs TRBV20-1 and TRBJ2-3, with D perhaps matching TRBD1 or TRBD2 (5 bases each). In germline, CDR1 is DFQATT, CDR2 SNEGSKA (reference sequence). The V end was cut by 3 bases, the J end by 4 bases, with 17 bases between. The CDR3 loop spans 15 amino acids. Here the CDR3 DNA reads TGCAGTGCTAGGGACCCGGTGCAGGGAGCAGATACGCAGTATTTT. This gives the protein CSARDPVQGADTQYF.

The chain has TRBV27 and TRBJ1-2; 8 nucleotides agree with TRBD1. The CDR3 length is 13 residues. Germline V gene sequence: CDR1 MNHEY, CDR2 SMNVEV (reference sequence). With 5 bases clipped from V and 7 bases from J, the junction kept 6 bases outside the gene matches. CDR3: CASSPRQGFGYTF. CDR3 DNA: TGTGCCAGCAGTCCCCGACAGGGGTTTGGCTACACCTTC.

This clonotype was found many times. This chain joins TRBV11-2 and TRBJ2-1, with 9 nucleotides matching TRBD2. Germline CDR1 and CDR2: SGHAT and FQNNGV. The CDR3 contains 16 residues. The ends lost 3 bases at V and 3 bases at J; junction bases unmatched: 6. This chain's CDR3 is CASSFSREGLYNEQFF. CDR3 DNA: TGTGCCAGCAGCTTCTCGCGGGAGGGCCTCTACAATGAGCAGTTCTTC.

V gene TRBV4-1 combines with J gene TRBJ1-6, with D uncertain. The germline gives CDR1 MGHRA, CDR2 YSYEKL. This CDR3 is built from 16 residues. Trimming took 2 bases from V and 7 from J, leaving 15 bases between them. CDR3 residues: CASSQFPGLPNSPLHF. Here the CDR3 DNA reads TGCGCCAGCAGCCAATTCCCCGGGCTCCCCAATTCACCCCTCCACTTT.